Listed below are T cell receptor beta chains from one sample, sequenced in a study of graft-versus-host responses after intestinal transplantation. Their antigens remain unidentified. The assay was immunoSEQ multiplex PCR, and TCRdb's table has in-frame clones only and misses some. This table has just under 65,000 clones, roughly nine tenths appearing once. The sequences come from unstimulated CD8+ T cells sorted from spleen or lymph node cells, collected before transplant. Every receptor here comes from a human donor who was the organ donor for an intestinal transplant. Each CDR3 is given with its conserved first and last residue. A D gene is named only where the DNA matches it firmly. Clone size is shown for a subset of rows, as once, few, many or a class of expanded clone.

j_gene,d_gene,v_gene,abundance,len,CDR3nt,CDR3aa
TRBJ1-1,-,TRBV2,-,14,TGTGCCAGCAGTGAAGAGGGGGTGAGATCTGAAGCTTTCTTT,CASSEEGVRSEAFF
TRBJ2-3,-,TRBV30,few,17,TGTGCCTGGAGTGTACTTCTAGGCCTCTGGAGTACAGATACGCAGTATTTT,CAWSVLLGLWSTDTQYF
TRBJ1-2,-,TRBV27,-,14,TGTGCCAGCAGCCCGGGACTCGAAAACTATGGCTACACCTTC,CASSPGLENYGYTF
TRBJ2-5,TRBD1,TRBV27,-,13,TGTGCCAGCAGCGAGGGGGCCCGAGAGACCCAGTACTTC,CASSEGARETQYF
TRBJ1-2,-,TRBV5-1,-,11,TGCGCCAGCAGCGCAGGGAACGGCTACACCTTC,CASSAGNGYTF
TRBJ2-2,TRBD2,TRBV30,-,16,TGTGCCTCAGAGGGACTAGCGGGAGAGCATCCCGGGGAGCTGTTTTTT,CASEGLAGEHPGELFF
TRBJ2-3,TRBD2,TRBV27,-,15,TGTGCCACGGGACTAGCGGGCCTTAGCACAGATACGCAGTATTTT,CATGLAGLSTDTQYF
TRBJ2-7,-,TRBV30,-,11,TGTGCCTGGGAGGACTCCTACGAGCAGTACTTC,CAWEDSYEQYF
TRBJ1-3,-,TRBV10-1,-,12,TGCGCCAGCATCATTGGCTGTCACACCATATATTTT,CASIIGCHTIYF
TRBJ1-5,TRBD1,TRBV19,-,15,TGTGCCAGTAGTATATGGACAGGGGGCAATCAGCCCCAGCATTTT,CASSIWTGGNQPQHF
TRBJ2-1,TRBD2,TRBV15,-,18,TGTGCCACCAGCAGAAACCCCCCGGGACTAGCTTACTACAATGAGCAGTTCTTC,CATSRNPPGLAYYNEQFF
TRBJ1-2,-,TRBV10-3,-,15,TGTGCCATCAGTGATCCCTCGATTGAGAACTATGGCTACACCTTC,CAISDPSIENYGYTF
TRBJ2-7,-,TRBV6-5,-,13,TGTGCCAGCAGTTCTAGCGAAGTTAACGAGCAGTACTTC,CASSSSEVNEQYF
TRBJ2-1,TRBD2,TRBV5-4,-,15,TGTGCCAGCAGCTTGCAGCGGGAGCTCTACAATGAGCAGTTCTTC,CASSLQRELYNEQFF
TRBJ2-7,TRBD1,TRBV19,-,14,TGTGCCAGTAGTCCGGGACAGTTATCGGTCGAGCAGTACTTC,CASSPGQLSVEQYF
TRBJ1-1,-,TRBV2,once,13,TGTGCCCCCGGGAGAAGGAGGAACACTGAAGCTTTCTTT,CAPGRRRNTEAFF
TRBJ2-5,-,TRBV28,once,16,TGTGCCAGCAGTTTAGGTGGGCTGACACGCCGAGAGACCCAGTACTTC,CASSLGGLTRRETQYF
TRBJ2-2,TRBD2,TRBV5-1,-,16,TGCGCCAGCAGCTTGGCCGGGCGGGAGACGTCCGGGGAGCTGTTTTTT,CASSLAGRETSGELFF
TRBJ2-1,TRBD2,TRBV9,-,18,TGTGCCAGCAGCGTAGCTGTTGGAGGGACTAGCGGATACAATGAGCAGTTCTTC,CASSVAVGGTSGYNEQFF
TRBJ1-5,-,TRBV28,-,15,TGTGCCAGCAGTTTGTCCCGGGTAGCGTGGCAGCCCCAGCATTTT,CASSLSRVAWQPQHF
TRBJ2-1,TRBD1,TRBV10-3,once,14,TGTGCCATCAGCCCCGGGACAGGGGGCAATGAGCAGTTCTTC,CAISPGTGGNEQFF
TRBJ2-1,TRBD2,TRBV28,-,15,TGTGCCAGCAGTCCCCCGTTAGCGGGAAGCGATGAGCAGTTCTTC,CASSPPLAGSDEQFF
TRBJ2-5,-,TRBV7-9,-,15,TGTGCCAGCAGCTTAAGGCGGGGCCTCCAAGAGACCCAGTACTTC,CASSLRRGLQETQYF
TRBJ1-4,-,TRBV6-4,-,16,TGTGCCAGCAGGACCCCTGGGAGGGCGGCTAATGAAAAACTGTTTTTT,CASRTPGRAANEKLFF
TRBJ1-2,-,TRBV5-1,-,13,TGCGCCAGCAGCTCGACAGATATCTATGGCTACACCTTC,CASSSTDIYGYTF
TRBJ1-1,-,TRBV19,-,16,TGTGCTACAACCCGGGGACCACAGGGCTGGAACACTGAAGCTTTCTTT,CATTRGPQGWNTEAFF
TRBJ1-2,-,TRBV4-3,few,14,TGCGCCAGCAGCCGCGGACAGTCTAACTATGGCTACACCTTC,CASSRGQSNYGYTF
TRBJ1-3,-,TRBV15,-,15,TGTGCCACCAGCAGGAGTGGGAGTGACGGAAACACCATATATTTT,CATSRSGSDGNTIYF
TRBJ2-5,-,TRBV2,-,15,TGTGCCAGCAGTTACAGGGAGGGGAGACAAGAGACCCAGTACTTC,CASSYREGRQETQYF
TRBJ1-5,-,TRBV4-1,-,13,TGCGCCAGCAGGTCCAGAAGGGGGCAGCCCCAGCATTTT,CASRSRRGQPQHF
TRBJ2-2,TRBD1,TRBV6-4,-,15,TGTGCCAGCAGCCTCGGGACAGCTAACACCGGGGAGCTGTTTTTT,CASSLGTANTGELFF
TRBJ2-7,-,TRBV28,-,16,TGTGCCAGCAGTTCCGACAGGACCGCCATGAACTACGAGCAGTACTTC,CASSSDRTAMNYEQYF
TRBJ2-3,TRBD1,TRBV2,-,15,TGTGCCAGCAGCATCATCGGACAGGTGACAGATACGCAGTATTTT,CASSIIGQVTDTQYF
TRBJ2-7,TRBD1,TRBV5-5,-,16,TGTGCCAGCAGGAAAGGGGGACAGGGGGGCCACTACGAGCAGTACTTC,CASRKGGQGGHYEQYF
TRBJ1-5,-,TRBV19,-,16,TGTGCCAGTAGTATCATATCCGGGTCCGACGGTCAGCCCCAGCATTTT,CASSIISGSDGQPQHF
TRBJ1-5,TRBD1,TRBV5-5,-,13,TGTGCCAGCAGCTCGACAGGGACTCAGCCCCAGCATTTT,CASSSTGTQPQHF
TRBJ1-5,TRBD1,TRBV19,-,15,TGTGCCAGTAGTAGGGACAGCTATAGCAATCAGCCCCAGCATTTT,CASSRDSYSNQPQHF
TRBJ2-2,-,TRBV6-6,-,11,TGTGCCAGCACCTCGACCGGGGAGCTGTTTTTT,CASTSTGELFF
TRBJ2-3,-,TRBV6-5,-,15,TGTGCCAGCAGTTCCCGACATAGATTCACAGATACGCAGTATTTT,CASSSRHRFTDTQYF
TRBJ2-7,-,TRBV7-2,-,14,TGTGCCAGCAGCTACGGGACACCCACCTACGAGCAGTACTTC,CASSYGTPTYEQYF
TRBJ1-5,-,TRBV27,-,17,TGTGCCAGCAGTTTAACGTTAGGGGACTTTAGCAATCAGCCCCAGCATTTT,CASSLTLGDFSNQPQHF
TRBJ1-2,-,TRBV27,-,16,TGTGCCAGCAGTTCCCCCAATACAAGTCCTAACTATGGCTACACCTTC,CASSSPNTSPNYGYTF
TRBJ2-5,TRBD1,TRBV6-1,-,15,TGTGCCAGCAGTGAGTCGCAGGGGGCGGGGGAGACCCAGTACTTC,CASSESQGAGETQYF
TRBJ2-7,TRBD1,TRBV6-1,-,16,TGTGCCAGCAGTGAAGTTTTTGGGACAGGGGGTAATGAGCAGTACTTC,CASSEVFGTGGNEQYF
TRBJ2-1,-,TRBV5-1,-,17,TGCGCCAGCAGCTTGGCTACACTAGTAACCCCCTACAATGAGCAGTTCTTC,CASSLATLVTPYNEQFF